A single sample gave rise to the 9 T cell receptor beta chains below, sequenced in a study of shared clonotypes between healthy human individuals (dated by TCRdb to 2018 to 2021). Library creation used the immunoSEQ multiplex PCR assay. TCRdb holds this immuneACCESS table with in-frame rearrangements only. Some clones are missing; in checked studies, unresolved V genes explain under half, and the rest has no known cause. The sample table holds roughly 2.4 million clones, of which approximately 96% were seen once. The ten largest make up around 0.13% of the sample. Sample: naive CD4+ T cells sorted from blood. The meaning of the sample's cell subset or site label: CD45RA+ positively selected. The receptors shown here come from a man between 18 and 35 years old in good health.

This chain links TRBV20-1 with TRBJ1-2; a possible D gene is TRBD1 (5 bases). This CDR3 comprises 8 residues. CDR1 is DFQATT and CDR2 is SNEGSKA in the germline V gene (reference sequence). With 3 bases removed from V and 13 bases from J, the gap between germline ends came to 6 bases. CDR3 sequence: CSASGGTF. DNA for the CDR3: TGCAGTGCTAGTGGGGGCACCTTC.

The CDR3 spells CAIETNEKLFF. CDR3 bases: TGTGCCATTGAAACTAATGAAAAACTGTTTTTT. The chain carries TRBV28 and TRBJ1-4; no definite D call. The CDR3 is 11 residues long. Germline V gene sequence: CDR1 MDHEN, CDR2 SYDVKM. V lost 10 bases and J 1 base, leaving 4 bases between the germline ends.

This sequence joins TRBV28 and TRBJ1-2; D may be TRBD1 (6 bases). CDR1 is MDHEN and CDR2 is SYDVKM in the germline V gene. Trimming took 5 bases from V and 8 from J, leaving 18 bases between them. The CDR3 runs to 14 residues. CDR3: CASSITGFRDGYTF. The CDR3 nucleotides read TGTGCCAGCAGTATAACAGGGTTTCGTGACGGCTACACCTTC.

This sequence joins TRBV21-1 and TRBJ2-1; the D call TRBD1 from the table was never checked on the DNA. TRBV21-1 constitutes a pseudogene. This CDR3 has 15 residues. Here the CDR3 DNA reads TGTGCCAGCAGTGGGAAGGGACAGGGGGCCAATGAGCAGTTCTTC. This gives the protein CASSGKGQGANEQFF.

The V and J genes are TRBV19 and TRBJ1-5; no firm D call. Germline V gives CDR1 LNHDA, CDR2 SQIVND (reference sequence). Trimming removed 5 bases at V and 0 bases at J, with 8 bases between. This CDR3 has 14 amino acids. The CDR3 spells CASSAQYSNQPQHF. CDR3 bases: TGTGCCAGTAGTGCCCAATATAGCAATCAGCCCCAGCATTTT.

With respect to this clone: The same CDR3 can be traced to other DNA sequences in this sample. J is TRBJ1-6 and V is TRBV30; no reliable D call. The V and J ends lost 0 bases and 9 bases respectively, with 6 bases between them. The CDR3 contains 12 residues. Germline loops: CDR1 GTSNPN, CDR2 SVGIG (reference sequence). The CDR3, as DNA: TGTGCCTGGAGTGTACCCGGTTCACCCCTCCACTTT. Its protein is CAWSVPGSPLHF.

The V call is TRBV19, the J call TRBJ2-5; TRBD2 might be the D (6 bases). The CDR3 length is 15 residues. The germline V and J ends were trimmed by 3 bases and 5 bases, with 16 bases remaining between them. Germline CDR1 reads LNHDA; CDR2 reads SQIVND (reference sequence). CDR3 amino acids: CASSIGHYGGETQYF. The CDR3 DNA is TGTGCCAGTAGTATCGGTCACTACGGAGGGGAGACCCAGTACTTC.

The chain uses TRBV7-9 and TRBJ1-1; D uncertain. CDR1 is SEHNR and CDR2 is FQNEAQ in the germline V gene (reference sequence). CDR3 size: 13 residues. Trimming removed 5 bases at V and 5 bases at J, with 12 bases between. In nucleotides, the CDR3 is TGTGCCAGCAGCCCTCGACGGGGAACTGAAGCTTTCTTT. Protein: CASSPRRGTEAFF.

The chain is built from TRBV5-1 and TRBJ2-5, with 7 bases matching TRBD1. Germline CDR1 SGHRS, CDR2 YFSETQ. The CDR3 loop spans 15 amino acids. V lost 0 bases, J lost 0 bases, and 2 bases stayed unmatched. The CDR3, as DNA: TGCGCCAGCAGCTTGGTGGGACAGCACCAAGAGACCCAGTACTTC. Translated: CASSLVGQHQETQYF.